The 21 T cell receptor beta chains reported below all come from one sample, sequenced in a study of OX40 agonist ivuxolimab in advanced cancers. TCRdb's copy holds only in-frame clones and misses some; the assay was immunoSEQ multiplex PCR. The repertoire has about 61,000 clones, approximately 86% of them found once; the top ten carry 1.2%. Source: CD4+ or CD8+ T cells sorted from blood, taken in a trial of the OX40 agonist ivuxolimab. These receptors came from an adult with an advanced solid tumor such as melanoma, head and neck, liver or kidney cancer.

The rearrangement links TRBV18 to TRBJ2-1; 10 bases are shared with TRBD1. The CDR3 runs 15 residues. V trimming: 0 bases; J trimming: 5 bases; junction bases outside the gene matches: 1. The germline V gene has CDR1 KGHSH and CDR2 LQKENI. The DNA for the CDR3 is TGTGCCAGCTCACCACCGACAGGGGGCAACAATGAGCAGTTCTTC. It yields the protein CASSPPTGGNNEQFF.

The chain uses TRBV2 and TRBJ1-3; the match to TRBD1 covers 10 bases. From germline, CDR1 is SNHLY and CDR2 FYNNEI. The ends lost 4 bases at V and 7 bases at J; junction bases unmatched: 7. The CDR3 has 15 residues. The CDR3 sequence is CASSGGDRGRNTIYF. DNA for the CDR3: TGTGCCAGCAGTGGAGGGGACAGGGGTCGGAACACCATATATTTT.

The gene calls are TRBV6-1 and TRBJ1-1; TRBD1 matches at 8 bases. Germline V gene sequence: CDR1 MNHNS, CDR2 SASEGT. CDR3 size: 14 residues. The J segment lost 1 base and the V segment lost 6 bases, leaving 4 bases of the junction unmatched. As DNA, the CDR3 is TGTGCCAGCAGGAATGACAGGGGGAACACTGAAGCTTTCTTT. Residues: CASRNDRGNTEAFF.

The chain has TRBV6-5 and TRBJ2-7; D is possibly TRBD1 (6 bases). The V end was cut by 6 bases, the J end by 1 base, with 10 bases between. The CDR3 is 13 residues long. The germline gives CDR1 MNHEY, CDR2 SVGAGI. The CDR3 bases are TGTGCCAGCAGCCGGACAGCATCCTACGAGCAGTACTTC. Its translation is CASSRTASYEQYF.

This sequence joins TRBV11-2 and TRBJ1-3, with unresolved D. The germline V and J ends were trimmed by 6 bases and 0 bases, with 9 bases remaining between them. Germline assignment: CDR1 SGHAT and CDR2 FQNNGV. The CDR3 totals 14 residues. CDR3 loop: CASRLRTSGNTIYF. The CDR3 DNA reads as TGTGCCAGCAGGTTAAGGACCTCTGGAAACACCATATATTTT.

The CDR3 DNA sequence: TGTGCCAGCTCACCAGAGGGGACGCGCTATGGCTACACCTTC. Protein product: CASSPEGTRYGYTF. The chain recombines TRBV18 with TRBJ1-2, with a tentative D call TRBD1 (5 bases). Germline CDR1 is KGHSH and CDR2 is LQKENI. V dropped 2 bases and J dropped 4 bases, with 11 bases sitting between them. CDR3 length: 14 residues.

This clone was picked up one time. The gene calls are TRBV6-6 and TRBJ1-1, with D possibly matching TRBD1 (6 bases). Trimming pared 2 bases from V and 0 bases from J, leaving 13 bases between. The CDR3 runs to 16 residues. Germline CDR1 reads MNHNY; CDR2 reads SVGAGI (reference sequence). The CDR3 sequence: CASSYKQGLMNTEAFF. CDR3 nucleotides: TGTGCCAGCAGTTACAAACAGGGCCTCATGAACACTGAAGCTTTCTTT.

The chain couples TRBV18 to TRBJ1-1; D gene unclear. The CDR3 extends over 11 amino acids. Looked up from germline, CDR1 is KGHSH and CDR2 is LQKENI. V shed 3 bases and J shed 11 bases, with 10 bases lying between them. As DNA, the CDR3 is TGTGCCAGCTCACCCGGTGACACCGCTTTCTTT. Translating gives CASSPGDTAFF.

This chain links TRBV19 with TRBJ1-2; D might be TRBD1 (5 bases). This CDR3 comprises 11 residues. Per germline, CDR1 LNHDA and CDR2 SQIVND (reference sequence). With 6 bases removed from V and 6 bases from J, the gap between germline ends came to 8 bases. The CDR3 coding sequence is TGTGCCAGTAGGGCAGGGCATGGCTACACCTTC. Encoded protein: CASRAGHGYTF.

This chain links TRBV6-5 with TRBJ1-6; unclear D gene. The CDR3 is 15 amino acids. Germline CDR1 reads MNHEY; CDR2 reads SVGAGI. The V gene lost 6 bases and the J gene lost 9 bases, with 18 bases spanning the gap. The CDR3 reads CASRPEEGRFSPLHF. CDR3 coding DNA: TGTGCCAGCAGGCCCGAGGAGGGCCGCTTTTCACCCCTCCACTTT.

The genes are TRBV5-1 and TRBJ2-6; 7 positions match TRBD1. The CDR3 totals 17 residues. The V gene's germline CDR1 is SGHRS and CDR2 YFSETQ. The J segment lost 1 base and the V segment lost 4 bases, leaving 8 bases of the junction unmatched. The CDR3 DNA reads TGCGCCAGCAGCCCGGTCCCCAGGGGGTCTGGGGCCAACGTCCTGACTTTC. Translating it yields CASSPVPRGSGANVLTF.

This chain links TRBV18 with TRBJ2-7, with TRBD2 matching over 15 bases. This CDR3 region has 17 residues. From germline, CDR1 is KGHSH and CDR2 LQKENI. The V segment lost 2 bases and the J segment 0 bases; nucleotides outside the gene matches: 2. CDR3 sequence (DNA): TGTGCCAGCTCACCAGGACTAGCGGGGGGGAGCTCCTACGAGCAGTACTTC. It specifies CASSPGLAGGSSYEQYF.

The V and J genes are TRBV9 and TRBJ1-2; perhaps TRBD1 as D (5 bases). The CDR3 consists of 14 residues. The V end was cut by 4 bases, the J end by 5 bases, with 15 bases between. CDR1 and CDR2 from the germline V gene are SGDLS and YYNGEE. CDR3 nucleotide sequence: TGTGCCAGCAGCTCCGACGGGGGGAGATATGGCTACACCTTC. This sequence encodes CASSSDGGRYGYTF.

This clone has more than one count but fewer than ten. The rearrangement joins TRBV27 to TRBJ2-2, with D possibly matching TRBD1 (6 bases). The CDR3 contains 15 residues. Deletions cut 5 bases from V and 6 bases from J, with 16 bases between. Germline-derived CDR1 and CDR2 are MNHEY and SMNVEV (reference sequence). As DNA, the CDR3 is TGTGCCAGCAGTCCGCGTTGGGGGCTGGCCGGGGAGCTGTTTTTT. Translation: CASSPRWGLAGELFF.

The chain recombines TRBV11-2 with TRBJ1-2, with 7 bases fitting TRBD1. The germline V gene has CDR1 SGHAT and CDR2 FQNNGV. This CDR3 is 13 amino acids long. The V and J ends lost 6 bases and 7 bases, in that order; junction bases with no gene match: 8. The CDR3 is CASRPDRVSGYTF. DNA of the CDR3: TGTGCCAGCAGACCAGACAGGGTATCTGGCTACACCTTC.

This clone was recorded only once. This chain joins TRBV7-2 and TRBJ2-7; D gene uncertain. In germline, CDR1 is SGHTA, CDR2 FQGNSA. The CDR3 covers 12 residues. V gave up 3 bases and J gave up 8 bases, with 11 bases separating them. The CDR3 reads CASSLTTLQQYF. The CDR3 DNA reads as TGTGCCAGCAGCTTGACCACATTACAGCAGTACTTC.

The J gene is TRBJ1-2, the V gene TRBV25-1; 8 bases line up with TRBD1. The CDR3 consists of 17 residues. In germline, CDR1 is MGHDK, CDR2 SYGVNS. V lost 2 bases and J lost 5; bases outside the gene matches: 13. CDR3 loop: CASSEPYRTGISYGYTF. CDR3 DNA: TGTGCCAGCAGTGAACCCTATAGGACAGGGATCAGTTATGGCTACACCTTC.

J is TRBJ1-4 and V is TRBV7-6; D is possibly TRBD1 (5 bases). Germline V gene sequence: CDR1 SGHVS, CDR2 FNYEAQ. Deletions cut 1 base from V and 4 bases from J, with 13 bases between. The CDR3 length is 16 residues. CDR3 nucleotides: TGTGCCAGCAGCTTAGAATTGGAAGGGGTTAATGAAAAACTGTTTTTT. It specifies CASSLELEGVNEKLFF.

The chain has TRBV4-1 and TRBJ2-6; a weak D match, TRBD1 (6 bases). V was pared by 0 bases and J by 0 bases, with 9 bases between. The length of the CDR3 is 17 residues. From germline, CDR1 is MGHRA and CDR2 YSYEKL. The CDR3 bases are TGCGCCAGCAGCCAAGAGGGGGCAGCCTCTGGGGCCAACGTCCTGACTTTC. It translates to CASSQEGAASGANVLTF.

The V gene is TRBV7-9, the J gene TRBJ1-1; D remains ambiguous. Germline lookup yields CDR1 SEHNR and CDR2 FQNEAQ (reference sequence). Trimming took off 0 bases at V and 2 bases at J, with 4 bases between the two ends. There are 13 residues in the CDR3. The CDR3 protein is CASSLAENTEAFF. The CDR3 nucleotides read TGTGCCAGCAGCTTAGCGGAAAACACTGAAGCTTTCTTT.

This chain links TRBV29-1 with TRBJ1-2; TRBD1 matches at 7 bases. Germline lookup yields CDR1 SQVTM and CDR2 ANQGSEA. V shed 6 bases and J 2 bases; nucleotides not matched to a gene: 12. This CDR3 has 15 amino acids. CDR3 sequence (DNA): TGCAGCGTCCGACACGACCGACAGGGAAACTATGGCTACACCTTC. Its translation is CSVRHDRQGNYGYTF.